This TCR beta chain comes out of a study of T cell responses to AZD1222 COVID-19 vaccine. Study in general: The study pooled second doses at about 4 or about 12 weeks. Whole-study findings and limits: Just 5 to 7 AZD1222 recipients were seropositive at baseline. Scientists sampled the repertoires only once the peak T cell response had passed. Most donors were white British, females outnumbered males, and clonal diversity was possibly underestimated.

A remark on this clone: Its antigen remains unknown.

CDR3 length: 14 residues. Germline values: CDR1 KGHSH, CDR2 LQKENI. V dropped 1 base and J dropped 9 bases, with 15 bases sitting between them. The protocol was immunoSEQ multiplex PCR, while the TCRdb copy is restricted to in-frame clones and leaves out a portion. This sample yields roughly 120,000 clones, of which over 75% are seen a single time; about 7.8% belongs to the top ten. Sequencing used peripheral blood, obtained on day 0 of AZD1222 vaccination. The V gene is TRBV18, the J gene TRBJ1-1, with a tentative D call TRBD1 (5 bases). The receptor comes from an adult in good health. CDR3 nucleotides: TGTGCCAGCTCACCACAATGGGATGAGGGGAAAGCTTTCTTT. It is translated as CASSPQWDEGKAFF.